The rows below give T cell receptor beta chains drawn from one sample of a study of shared clonotypes between healthy human individuals. The assay was immunoSEQ multiplex PCR, and TCRdb's table has in-frame clones only and misses some. The sample lists roughly 720,000 clones; roughly 88% were seen once. What was sequenced was memory CD8+ T cells from PBMCs. The receptor set was obtained from a man aged 18 to 30 in good health. Some clones in this sample may be carry-over from other donors' samples. Both conserved end residues are part of each CDR3. D genes are given only for firm matches. A row's size may be missing; if present it is once, few, many or a size class.

clone_size	d_call	v_call	j_call	cdr3_aa	cdr3_nt
.	.	TRBV27	TRBJ2-7	CASSSQWGPSYEQYF	TGTGCCAGCAGCTCCCAGTGGGGGCCCTCTTACGAGCAGTACTTC
.	TRBD1	TRBV23-1	TRBJ2-3	CASSQRTGTSTDTQYF	TGCGCCAGCAGTCAGCGGACAGGGACTAGCACAGATACGCAGTATTTT
.	.	TRBV6-1	TRBJ1-1	CASSEVGGVTPEAFF	TGTGCCAGCAGTGAAGTCGGCGGGGTAACGCCTGAAGCTTTCTTT
.	.	TRBV25-1	TRBJ1-2	CASSSRGTYYGYTF	TGTGCCAGCAGTTCGAGGGGTACTTACTATGGCTACACCTTC
once	TRBD1	TRBV11-1	TRBJ1-1	CASSSGGWNTEAFF	TGTGCCAGCAGTTCAGGGGGCTGGAACACTGAAGCTTTCTTT
.	.	TRBV11-1	TRBJ2-7	CASSLSRGPYEQYF	TGTGCCAGCAGCTTATCCAGGGGACCTTACGAGCAGTACTTC
once	TRBD2	TRBV15	TRBJ2-2	CATSRDWLAGVSGELFF	TGTGCCACCAGCAGAGATTGGCTAGCGGGAGTCTCCGGGGAGCTGTTTTTT
.	.	TRBV27	TRBJ2-7	CASSFRDRRFEQYF	TGTGCCAGCAGTTTCCGTGACAGAAGGTTCGAGCAGTACTTC
once	.	TRBV2	TRBJ1-5	CASTETRNQPQHF	TGTGCCAGCACTGAGACCCGCAATCAGCCCCAGCATTTT
.	TRBD1	TRBV9	TRBJ2-3	CASSVVGQGITDTQYF	TGTGCCAGCAGCGTAGTTGGACAGGGGATCACAGATACGCAGTATTTT
.	.	TRBV5-1	TRBJ2-7	CASSLVGKTYEQYF	TGCGCCAGCAGCTTGGTCGGTAAGACCTACGAGCAGTACTTC